The entry that follows covers one TCR beta chain sequence. What it binds is unknown. This entry belongs to a study of cytomegalovirus exposure and HLA in healthy donors. Points from the study as a whole: The only immune exposure information that was available was CMV serostatus. Follow-up analysis found HLA locus-dependent TCR association rates, highest for DRB1 and lowest for HLA-C.

The PCR made use of 60 Vbeta and 13 Jbeta primers. Sequenced by immunoSEQ multiplex PCR; TCRdb stores in-frame clones only, minus some. The sample records 95,000 to 100,000 clones, more than 80% being singletons. The sequenced material came from PBMCs. The sequence derives from a man aged 30 to 39 in good health and CMV-seronegative.

The CDR3 sequence is CASRRTLSGSGNTIYF. DNA of the CDR3: TGTGCCAGCAGAAGGACACTCAGTGGCTCTGGAAACACCATATATTTT. The gene calls are TRBV2 and TRBJ1-3; D might be TRBD1 (5 bases). The V gene lost 6 bases and the J gene lost 0 bases, with 15 bases spanning the gap. The length of the CDR3 is 16 residues. Per germline, CDR1 SNHLY and CDR2 FYNNEI.